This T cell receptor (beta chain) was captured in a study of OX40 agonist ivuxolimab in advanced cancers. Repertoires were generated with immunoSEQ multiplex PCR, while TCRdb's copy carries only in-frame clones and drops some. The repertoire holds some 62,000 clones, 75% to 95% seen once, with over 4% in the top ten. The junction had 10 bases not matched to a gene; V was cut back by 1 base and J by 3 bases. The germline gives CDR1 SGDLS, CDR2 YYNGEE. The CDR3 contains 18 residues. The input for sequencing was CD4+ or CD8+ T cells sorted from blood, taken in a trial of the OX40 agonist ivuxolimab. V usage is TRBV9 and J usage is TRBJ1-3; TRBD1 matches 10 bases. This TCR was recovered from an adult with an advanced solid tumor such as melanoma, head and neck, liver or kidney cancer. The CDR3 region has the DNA TGTGCCAGCAGCGTAAAGTCGGGGACAGGGGTGTTTGGAAACACCATATATTTT. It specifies CASSVKSGTGVFGNTIYF.